These 27 T cell receptor beta chains originate from one sample sequenced in a study of cytomegalovirus exposure and HLA in healthy donors. The PCR ran on 60 Vbeta and 13 Jbeta primers. Assay: immunoSEQ multiplex PCR; the TCRdb copy retains only in-frame clones and omits some. The sample totals more than 85,000 clones; its top ten clones hold 5.5%. The material sequenced was PBMCs. These receptors all come from a girl under 18 in good health and CMV-seropositive.

The chain has TRBV9 and TRBJ2-5, with TRBD2 identical over 9 bases. J gave up 5 bases and V 0 bases, and 8 bases lay outside the gene matches. Germline V CDR1 and CDR2: SGDLS, YYNGEE. The CDR3 covers 16 residues. Here the CDR3 DNA reads TGTGCCAGCAGCGTAGGCGTAGCGGGGGTTCAGGAGACCCAGTACTTC. This sequence encodes CASSVGVAGVQETQYF.

The J gene is TRBJ2-7, the V gene TRBV7-9; D possibly corresponds to TRBD1 (6 bases). The germline V and J ends were trimmed by 8 bases and 4 bases, with 15 bases remaining between them. The CDR3 is 13 amino acids. The germline CDR1 and CDR2 sequences are SEHNR and FQNEAQ (reference sequence). CDR3 loop: CASGGPNSYEQYV. The CDR3 DNA follows: TGTGCCAGCGGGGGCCCCAATAGTTACGAGCAGTACGTC.

The J gene is TRBJ1-1, the V gene TRBV7-9, with D hard to call. Trimming took 5 bases from V and 10 from J, leaving 17 bases between them. The CDR3 extends over 13 amino acids. CDR1 is SEHNR and CDR2 is FQNEAQ in the germline V gene (reference sequence). The CDR3: CASSGSSGFGAFF. The DNA of the CDR3 is TGTGCCAGCAGCGGTTCCTCGGGGTTCGGAGCTTTCTTT.

The gene calls are TRBV7-9 and TRBJ2-1, with 9 bases lining up with TRBD1. V trimming: 4 bases; J trimming: 8 bases; junction bases outside the gene matches: 6. CDR3 size: 14 residues. Per the germline V gene, CDR1 is SEHNR and CDR2 is FQNEAQ (reference sequence). The DNA of the CDR3 is TGTGCCAGCAGCTCTACCGGGACAGGGTATGAGCAGTTCTTC. Encoded protein: CASSSTGTGYEQFF.

The gene calls are TRBV29-1 and TRBJ2-2; TRBD2 might be the D (5 bases). The V and J ends lost 5 bases and 4 bases respectively, with 11 bases between them. Germline assignment: CDR1 SQVTM and CDR2 ANQGSEA. The CDR3 has 13 amino acids. CDR3 region: CSVPGGGTGELFF. The CDR3 coding sequence is TGCAGCGTTCCAGGAGGCGGCACCGGGGAGCTGTTTTTT.

V and J are TRBV7-9 and TRBJ1-4, with D possibly matching TRBD1 (5 bases). The CDR3 is 14 residues long. The germline V gene has CDR1 SEHNR and CDR2 FQNEAQ (reference sequence). V lost 5 bases to trimming and J lost 14 bases, with 21 bases between them. CDR3 nucleotide sequence: TGTGCCAGCAGCCTACAGGACGGCGCGGGAATGCTGTTTTTT. Amino acid sequence: CASSLQDGAGMLFF.

This chain connects TRBV5-1 to TRBJ1-1; TRBD1 might be the D (6 bases). This CDR3 region has 14 residues. The ends were cut back, 6 bases at V and 4 bases at J, with 16 bases in the middle. The V gene's germline CDR1 is SGHRS and CDR2 YFSETQ. The CDR3, as DNA: TGCGCCAGCAAAATAGGGGGGGCCGGCACTGAAGCTTTCTTT. This sequence encodes CASKIGGAGTEAFF. The variable domain in full, completed from reference TRBV5-1 and TRBJ1-1, reads KAGVTQTPRYLIKTRGQQVTLSCSPISGHRSVSWYQQTPGQGLQFLFEYFSETQRNKGNFPGRFSGRQFSNSRSEMNVSTLELGDSALYLCASKIGGAGTEAFFGQGTRLTVV.

V usage is TRBV5-4 and J usage is TRBJ1-1; D is possibly TRBD1 (6 bases). This CDR3 has 14 residues. The V end lost 2 bases, the J end lost 7 bases, and 15 bases lay between the germline ends. The germline gives CDR1 SGHNT, CDR2 YYREEE (reference sequence). In nucleotides, the CDR3 is TGTGCCAGCAGCTTATCTGGAACAGGGATTGAAGCTTTCTTT. It encodes CASSLSGTGIEAFF.

The chain links TRBV7-3 to TRBJ2-7, with 8 bases matching TRBD2. The CDR3 extends over 14 amino acids. The J segment lost 3 bases and the V segment lost 5 bases, leaving 6 bases of the junction unmatched. Germline CDR1 and CDR2: SGHTA and FQGTGA. CDR3 sequence reads: CASSPRGGRYEQYF. Written as DNA, the CDR3 is TGTGCCAGCAGCCCCCGGGGGGGGCGCTACGAGCAGTACTTC.

The chain uses TRBV7-2 and TRBJ1-2; 8 bases are shared with TRBD1. V gave up 2 bases and J gave up 5 bases; unmatched junction bases: 7. Germline V gene lookup returns CDR1 SGHTA and CDR2 FQGNSA. This CDR3 region has 15 residues. The CDR3: CASSLHGTGTYGYTF. In nucleotides, the CDR3 is TGTGCCAGCAGCTTACATGGGACAGGCACATATGGCTACACCTTC. Together with reference TRBV7-2 and TRBJ1-2, the CDR3 gives the full variable domain: GAGVSQSPSNKVTEKGKDVELRCDPISGHTALYWYRQSLGQGLEFLIYFQGNSAPDKSGLPSDRFSAERTGGSVSTLTIQRTQQEDSAVYLCASSLHGTGTYGYTFGSGTRLTVV.

This rearrangement joins TRBV14 to TRBJ1-2, with 8 bases aligning to TRBD1. V lost 3 bases to trimming and J lost 4 bases; unmatched junction nucleotides: 4. Germline values: CDR1 SGHDN, CDR2 FVKESK. The CDR3 has 14 amino acids. The CDR3 DNA follows: TGTGCCAGCAGCCAGCAACAGGGGGTCTATGGCTACACCTTC. Protein product: CASSQQQGVYGYTF.

The chain carries TRBV14 and TRBJ2-2; TRBD1 matches 8 bases. This CDR3 comprises 14 residues. Germline V gene data show CDR1 as SGHDN and CDR2 as FVKESK. Trimming cost V 0 bases and J 9 bases; bases outside gene matches: 3. This chain's CDR3 is CASSQDQGARELFF. CDR3 nucleotides: TGTGCCAGCAGCCAAGATCAGGGGGCGCGGGAGCTGTTTTTT.

Regarding this clone: Other DNA sequences in the sample encode the same CDR3. The chain uses TRBV9 and TRBJ2-5; D is unresolved. There are 13 residues in the CDR3. Germline CDR1 reads SGDLS; CDR2 reads YYNGEE. Trimming cost V 1 base and J 4 bases, with 8 bases left between them. CDR3 sequence: CASSVISGETQYF. The CDR3 DNA is TGTGCCAGCAGCGTAATCTCGGGAGAGACCCAGTACTTC. The variable domain in full, with the rest retrieved from reference TRBV9 and TRBJ2-5, is DSGVTQTPKHLITATGQRVTLRCSPRSGDLSVYWYQQSLDQGLQFLIQYYNGEERAKGNILERFSAQQFPDLHSELNLSSLELGDSALYFCASSVISGETQYFGPGTRLLVL.

The V call is TRBV19, the J call TRBJ1-1; no reliable D call. CDR3 length: 12 amino acids. Germline values: CDR1 LNHDA, CDR2 SQIVND (reference sequence). V was cut by 5 bases and J by 12 bases, with 16 bases left in between. The CDR3 DNA reads TGTGCCAGTAGTCACGTTGGGAGGGAGACTTTCTTT. As protein: CASSHVGRETFF. The variable domain in full, completed from reference TRBV19 and TRBJ1-1, reads DGGITQSPKYLFRKEGQNVTLSCEQNLNHDAMYWYRQDPGQGLRLIYYSQIVNDFQKGDIAEGYSVSREKKESFPLTVTSAQKNPTAFYLCASSHVGRETFFGQGTRLTVV.

The chain carries TRBV9 and TRBJ1-4; 7 nucleotides agree with TRBD1. This CDR3 comprises 15 residues. V lost 3 bases to trimming and J lost 5 bases; unmatched junction nucleotides: 7. CDR1 SGDLS and CDR2 YYNGEE come from the germline V gene. This CDR3 is CASSEWGTVNEKLFF. CDR3 nucleotides: TGTGCCAGCAGCGAGTGGGGGACAGTAAATGAAAAACTGTTTTTT.

Details on this clone: At one boundary the junction diverges from the germline segment, which might be a read error. This chain connects TRBV30 to TRBJ1-5; D might be TRBD1 (6 bases). Germline values: CDR1 GTSNPN, CDR2 SVGIG (reference sequence). The CDR3 contains 15 residues. The CDR3, as DNA: TGTGCCGGGAGTGGGGGCAGGAATAGCAATCAGCCCCAGCATTTT. Amino acids: CAGSGGRNSNQPQHF.

The chain recombines TRBV7-3 with TRBJ2-5, with 9 nucleotides matching TRBD2. The J call may not be correct, given that the DNA end is closer to TRBJ2-7. The CDR3 loop spans 14 amino acids. Germline lookup yields CDR1 SGHTA and CDR2 FQGTGA. CDR3 sequence (DNA): TGTGCCAGCAGTCCTAGCGGGGTAGGCTACGAGCAGTACTTC. This codes for CASSPSGVGYEQYF.

The V and J genes are TRBV7-9 and TRBJ2-7, with 7 bases aligning to TRBD1. V was clipped by 6 bases and J by 2 bases; unmatched bases: 7. This CDR3 contains 14 residues. From germline, CDR1 is SEHNR and CDR2 FQNEAQ (reference sequence). The CDR3 DNA follows: TGTGCCAGCAGAGACGGACAGGAAACCTACGAGCAGTACTTC. Encoded protein: CASRDGQETYEQYF.

This chain's CDR3 is CASSPVPGQGYRETQYF. CDR3 nucleotides: TGTGCCAGCAGCCCAGTCCCGGGACAGGGTTATAGGGAGACCCAGTACTTC. V is TRBV7-9 and J is TRBJ2-5, with 9 nucleotides matching TRBD1. The germline V gene has CDR1 SEHNR and CDR2 FQNEAQ (reference sequence). The CDR3 is 17 amino acids. V lost 5 bases, J lost 5 bases, and 15 bases stayed unmatched.

The chain recombines TRBV11-3 with TRBJ1-6; the match to TRBD1 covers 8 bases. V dropped 1 base and J dropped 11; count of bases not matched to a gene: 7. Germline lookup yields CDR1 SGHNT and CDR2 YENEEA. The CDR3 has 15 residues. The DNA for the CDR3 is TGTGCCAGCAGCTTAGGGAGGACAGGGTCGGCACCCCTCCACTTT. Its translation is CASSLGRTGSAPLHF.

V gene TRBV7-6 combines with J gene TRBJ1-3; unclear D gene. V was shortened by 5 bases and J by 3 bases, with 11 bases between the two germline ends. Per germline, CDR1 SGHVS and CDR2 FNYEAQ. The CDR3 contains 14 residues. CDR3 loop: CASSPMAGGNTIYF. CDR3 sequence (DNA): TGTGCCAGCAGCCCCATGGCGGGTGGAAACACCATATATTTT.

The chain joins TRBV28 to TRBJ2-7; 13 nucleotides agree with TRBD2. Germline V gives CDR1 MDHEN, CDR2 SYDVKM. Trimming at V came to 5 bases and at J to 0 bases, leaving 4 bases not matched to a gene. The CDR3 runs to 16 residues. The CDR3 DNA reads TGTGCCAGCAGTCCTGGGACTAGCGGGGACTCCTACGAGCAGTACGTC. Its translation: CASSPGTSGDSYEQYV.

In regard to this clone: The sample contains more than one DNA sequence encoding this CDR3. The rearrangement uses TRBV6-5 and TRBJ1-1; D uncertain. The V end lost 4 bases, the J end lost 1 base, and 7 bases lay between the germline ends. This CDR3 comprises 13 residues. Germline CDR1 MNHEY, CDR2 SVGAGI. The CDR3 DNA reads as TGTGCCAGCAGTTCCCCGGGGAACACTGAAGCTTTCTTT. Protein sequence: CASSSPGNTEAFF.

DNA of the CDR3: TGTGCCAGTATGGGGGGGTTCAATCAGCCCCAGCATTTT. Protein product: CASMGGFNQPQHF. V is TRBV19 and J is TRBJ1-5; D is perhaps TRBD1 (5 bases). The CDR3 is 13 amino acids. V lost 7 bases and J lost 3, with 10 bases in between. CDR1 is LNHDA and CDR2 is SQIVND in the germline V gene (reference sequence).

V and J are TRBV2 and TRBJ2-7; 10 bases line up with TRBD2. Germline CDR1 is SNHLY and CDR2 is FYNNEI. This CDR3 has 13 amino acids. V shed 8 bases, J shed 7 bases, and the junction held 8 bases outside the gene matches. The CDR3 spells CASLSGGAGEQYF. The CDR3 coding sequence is TGTGCCAGCTTAAGCGGGGGGGCAGGGGAGCAGTACTTC.

V is TRBV4-2 and J is TRBJ2-3, with TRBD1 matching 7 bases. Germline V gene data show CDR1 as LGHNA and CDR2 as YNFKEQ. The CDR3 sequence is 17 residues long. Losses at the gene ends were 0 bases for V and 2 bases for J; bases not matched to a gene: 8. This chain's CDR3 is CASSQDPETGVTDTQYF. The CDR3 nucleotides are TGTGCCAGCAGCCAAGACCCTGAAACAGGGGTCACAGATACGCAGTATTTT.

The CDR3 region has the DNA TGTGCCATCAGGAGGGGACAGGGTGACTATGGCTACACCTTC. It is translated as CAIRRGQGDYGYTF. This chain connects TRBV10-3 to TRBJ1-2, with TRBD1 identical over 9 bases. The V gene end was trimmed by 6 bases and the J gene end by 3 bases; junction bases not matched to a gene: 5. This CDR3 is built from 14 residues. Germline assignment: CDR1 ENHRY and CDR2 SYGVKD.